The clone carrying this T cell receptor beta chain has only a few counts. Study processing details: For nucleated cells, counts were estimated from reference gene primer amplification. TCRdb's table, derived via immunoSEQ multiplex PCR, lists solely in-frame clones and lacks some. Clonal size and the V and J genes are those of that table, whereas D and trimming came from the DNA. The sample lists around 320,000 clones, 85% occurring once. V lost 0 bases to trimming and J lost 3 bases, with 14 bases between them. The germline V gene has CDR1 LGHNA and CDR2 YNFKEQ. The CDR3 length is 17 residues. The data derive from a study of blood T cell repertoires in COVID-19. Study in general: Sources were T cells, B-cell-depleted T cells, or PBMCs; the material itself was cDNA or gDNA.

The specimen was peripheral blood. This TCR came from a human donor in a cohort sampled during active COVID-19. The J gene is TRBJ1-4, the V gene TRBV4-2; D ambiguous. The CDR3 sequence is CASSQEEGAGSNEKLFF. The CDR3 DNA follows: TGTGCCAGCAGCCAAGAAGAGGGCGCCGGATCTAATGAAAAACTGTTTTTT.